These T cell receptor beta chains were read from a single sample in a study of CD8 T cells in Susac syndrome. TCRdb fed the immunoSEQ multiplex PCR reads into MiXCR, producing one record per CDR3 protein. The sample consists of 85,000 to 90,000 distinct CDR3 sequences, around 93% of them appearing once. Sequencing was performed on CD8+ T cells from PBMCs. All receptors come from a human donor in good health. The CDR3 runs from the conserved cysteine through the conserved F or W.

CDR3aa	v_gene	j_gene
CASRFDLNTEAFF	TRBV19	TRBJ1-1
CASSFRTGELFF	TRBV13	TRBJ2-2
CASSPWGVGETQYF	TRBV7-2	TRBJ2-5
CASSTRDRGSGYTF	TRBV19	TRBJ1-2
CASSLGQGSAYEQYF	TRBV11-2	TRBJ2-7
CASSLGGQVGEQYF	TRBV28	TRBJ2-7
CSARDESGGDYNEQFF	TRBV20-1	TRBJ2-1
CATSRDARAYEQYF	TRBV15	TRBJ2-7
CASSVAGGQDTQYF	TRBV9	TRBJ2-3
CASSAGVHSPLHF	TRBV6-6	TRBJ1-6
CASSPAGGTEAFF	TRBV13	TRBJ1-1
CSVEGGGGYTF	TRBV29-1	TRBJ1-2
CASSYTPGLKQYF	TRBV6-5	TRBJ2-7
CASSRDEQFF	TRBV7-9	TRBJ2-1
CASSQDLWGAETQYF	TRBV14	TRBJ2-5
CASSALSSGGSDTQYF	TRBV25-1	TRBJ2-3
CASSENTGELFF	TRBV7-6	TRBJ2-2
CASSSIRGTRSSYEQYF	TRBV7-9	TRBJ2-7
CASSQAESDGIDTQYF	TRBV3-1	TRBJ2-3
CASSQGEGQGREKLFF	TRBV4-1	TRBJ1-4